These 2 T cell receptor beta chains were sequenced from one sample in a study of CD8+CD57+ T cells in acquired aplastic anemia. Genomic DNA templated the TCR beta VDJ and CDR3 profiling. Each CDR3 protein gets one entry after TCRdb re-called the reads with MiXCR. The data contain hundreds of thousands of distinct CDR3 sequences, roughly three fifths of them seen just once; the ten biggest clones take up 7% to 9%. Sequences were obtained from sorted CD4+, CD8+, or CD8+CD57+ T cells (not recorded which) from PBMCs. The receptors originated from a human donor with severe aplastic anemia or a healthy control (not recorded which).

The rearrangement joins TRBV6-2 or TRBV6-3 to TRBJ2-1, with D unresolved. The CDR3 is 12 residues long. From germline, CDR1 is MNHEY and CDR2 SVGEGT. Trimming shortened V by 6 bases and J by 7 bases, and 10 bases separated the two germline ends. CDR3 sequence reads: CASRGLGNEQFF. The CDR3 region has the DNA TGTGCCAGCAGAGGCTTGGGGAATGAGCAGTTCTTC.

This clonotype was counted at least ten times. The V call is TRBV5-6, the J call TRBJ1-2, with D possibly TRBD1 on 5 matching bases. The CDR3 contains 14 residues. V dropped 4 bases and J dropped 2 bases, with 12 bases sitting between them. CDR1 and CDR2 from the germline V gene are SGHDT and YYEEEE. The CDR3: CASSTWDGNYGYTF. CDR3 coding DNA: TGTGCCAGCAGCACCTGGGACGGCAACTATGGCTACACCTTC.